This passage covers 14 T cell receptor beta chains from one sample sequenced in a study of blood T cell repertoires in COVID-19. Sequencing used immunoSEQ multiplex PCR; TCRdb keeps in-frame clones, though not all of them. The sample contains around 100,000 clones, 85% of which appear only once. Sequencing was carried out using peripheral blood. These receptors all stem from a man aged 45-65 years with active or convalescent COVID-19.

The chain has TRBV2 and TRBJ1-2, with 11 bases matching TRBD1. The CDR3 runs to 15 residues. J was trimmed by 4 bases and V by 7 bases; bases with no gene match: 8. From germline, CDR1 is SNHLY and CDR2 FYNNEI. CDR3 in amino acids: CASNSGTGGLYGYTF. The CDR3 nucleotides read TGTGCCAGCAATTCCGGGACAGGGGGACTCTATGGCTACACCTTC. Full variable domain (outside the CDR3, taken from reference TRBV2 and TRBJ1-2): EPEVTQTPSHQVTQMGQEVILRCVPISNHLYFYWYRQILGQKVEFLVSFYNNEISEKSEIFDDQFSVERPDGSNFTLKIRSTKLEDSAMYFCASNSGTGGLYGYTFGSGTRLTVV.

The chain has TRBV2 and TRBJ2-3, with a possible D match to TRBD2 (5 bases). Germline V gene lookup returns CDR1 SNHLY and CDR2 FYNNEI. V was clipped by 4 bases and J by 3 bases, with 14 bases between them. The CDR3 totals 15 residues. The CDR3, as DNA: TGTGCCAGCAGTGTGGGTGTAGCGAGGACAGATACGCAGTATTTT. It codes for CASSVGVARTDTQYF.

The genes are TRBV10-3 and TRBJ2-7; 9 bases agree with TRBD1. This CDR3 spans 13 amino acids. After removal of 10 bases from V and 1 base from J, the junction contained 5 bases not matched to a gene. Germline V gives CDR1 ENHRY, CDR2 SYGVKD. CDR3 in DNA: TGTGCCAACCGAGGGACAGGGTCCTACGAGCAGTACTTC. Amino acids: CANRGTGSYEQYF.

This clone showed up just a few times. The chain uses TRBV21-1 and TRBJ2-6; the table calls TRBD2, which could not be checked here. TRBV21-1 is shown as a pseudogene. This CDR3 comprises 18 residues. This CDR3 reads CASTEIYEGRAGANVLTF. The CDR3 coding sequence is TGTGCCAGCACCGAAATCTATGAGGGTAGGGCCGGGGCCAACGTCCTGACTTTC.

This clone was picked up a small number of times. The chain recombines TRBV18 with TRBJ1-1, with D uncertain. V was clipped by 6 bases and J by 1 base, with 9 bases between them. From germline, CDR1 is KGHSH and CDR2 LQKENI. The CDR3 runs 13 residues. The CDR3, as DNA: TGTGCCAGCTCCATGGACTCGAACACTGAAGCTTTCTTT. This translates into CASSMDSNTEAFF.

This chain connects TRBV12-3 or TRBV12-4 to TRBJ1-3; D is ambiguous. The germline V and J ends were trimmed by 6 bases and 4 bases, with 7 bases remaining between them. This CDR3 has 12 residues. The CDR3 sequence: CASRTPGNTIYF. DNA of the CDR3: TGTGCCAGCAGGACTCCCGGAAACACCATATATTTT.

This chain uses TRBV19 with TRBJ2-7; D may be TRBD1 (6 bases). The CDR3 length is 15 residues. The germline V gene has CDR1 LNHDA and CDR2 SQIVND (reference sequence). Trimming cost V 3 bases and J 3 bases, with 15 bases left between them. The CDR3 region is CASSIPGDRLYEQYF. CDR3 nucleotide sequence: TGTGCCAGTAGTATTCCAGGGGACCGGCTCTACGAGCAGTACTTC. The variable domain in full, with the rest retrieved from reference TRBV19 and TRBJ2-7, is DGGITQSPKYLFRKEGQNVTLSCEQNLNHDAMYWYRQDPGQGLRLIYYSQIVNDFQKGDIAEGYSVSREKKESFPLTVTSAQKNPTAFYLCASSIPGDRLYEQYFGPGTRLTVT.

The V call is TRBV11-2, the J call TRBJ2-2; 12 bases are a match to TRBD2. The CDR3 totals 17 residues. V trimming: 1 base; J trimming: 9 bases; junction bases outside the gene matches: 9. Germline loops: CDR1 SGHAT, CDR2 FQNNGV. The CDR3 nucleotides are TGTGCCAGCAGCTTAGGGGCCCTAGCGGGAGGGCCTAGGGAGCTGTTTTTT. Translated: CASSLGALAGGPRELFF.

About this clone: At the DNA level, this CDR3 is encoded by other sequences in the same sample as well. The V gene is TRBV11-2, the J gene TRBJ1-2; perhaps TRBD1 as D (6 bases). Germline lookup yields CDR1 SGHAT and CDR2 FQNNGV. CDR3 length: 13 residues. The V gene lost 5 bases and the J gene lost 6 bases, with 13 bases spanning the gap. The CDR3, as DNA: TGTGCCAGCAGCCCGAGGGGGGGGCATGGCTACACCTTC. It yields the protein CASSPRGGHGYTF.

This chain links TRBV30 with TRBJ1-5, with a weak D call TRBD1 (6 bases). V gave up 1 base and J gave up 5 bases, with 9 bases separating them. CDR3 length: 13 amino acids. Germline V gene lookup returns CDR1 GTSNPN and CDR2 SVGIG (reference sequence). CDR3: CAWSAGVHQPQHF. As DNA, the CDR3 is TGTGCCTGGAGTGCAGGGGTCCATCAGCCCCAGCATTTT.

This clone was seen a handful of times. The chain combines TRBV30 with TRBJ1-3, with D unclear. With 0 bases removed from V and 4 bases from J, the gap between germline ends came to 4 bases. The germline gives CDR1 GTSNPN, CDR2 SVGIG (reference sequence). The CDR3 has 12 residues. The CDR3 sequence is CAWSVEGNTIYF. CDR3 bases: TGTGCCTGGAGTGTTGAGGGAAACACCATATATTTT.

CDR3 DNA sequence: TGTGCCATCAGGGACACCTACGAGCAGTACTTC. Residues: CAIRDTYEQYF. The chain is built from TRBV10-3 and TRBJ2-7, with a tentative D call TRBD1 (5 bases). Between the trimmed V and J ends, which lost 6 bases and 2 bases, there was a span of 5 bases. From germline, CDR1 is ENHRY and CDR2 SYGVKD. The length of the CDR3 is 11 residues.

The chain recombines TRBV18 with TRBJ1-2, with 7 bases aligning to TRBD1. V trimming: 4 bases; J trimming: 6 bases; junction bases outside the gene matches: 5. CDR3 length equals 13 residues. Germline V CDR1 and CDR2: KGHSH, LQKENI. The CDR3 loop is CASSLTGVDGYTF. The CDR3 DNA reads as TGTGCCAGCTCACTAACAGGGGTTGATGGCTACACCTTC.

The CDR3, as DNA: TGCGCCAGCAGTCGCCGGGAGGGCGAGACCCAGTACTTC. Residues: CASSRREGETQYF. The V and J genes are TRBV5-1 and TRBJ2-5; the match to TRBD2 covers 8 bases. The CDR3 totals 13 residues. Germline values: CDR1 SGHRS, CDR2 YFSETQ. J lost 5 bases, V lost 5 bases, and 5 bases had no gene match.